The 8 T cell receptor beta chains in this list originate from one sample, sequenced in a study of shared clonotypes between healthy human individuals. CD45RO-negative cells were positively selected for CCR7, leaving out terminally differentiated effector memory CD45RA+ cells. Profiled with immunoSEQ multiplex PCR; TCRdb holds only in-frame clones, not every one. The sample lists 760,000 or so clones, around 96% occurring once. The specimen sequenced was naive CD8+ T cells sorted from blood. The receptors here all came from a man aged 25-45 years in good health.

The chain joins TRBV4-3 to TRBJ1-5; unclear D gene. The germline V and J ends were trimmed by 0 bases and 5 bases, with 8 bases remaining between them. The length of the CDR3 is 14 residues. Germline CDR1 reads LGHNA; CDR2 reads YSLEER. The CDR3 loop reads CASSQDSADQPQHF. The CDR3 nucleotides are TGCGCCAGCAGCCAAGACAGTGCCGATCAGCCCCAGCATTTT.

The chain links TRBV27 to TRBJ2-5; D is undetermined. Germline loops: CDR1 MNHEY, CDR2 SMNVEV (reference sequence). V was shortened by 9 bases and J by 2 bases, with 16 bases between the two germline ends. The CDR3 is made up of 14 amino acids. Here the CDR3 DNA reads TGTGCCAGTGGCCCAATCGGCGAACAAGAGACCCAGTACTTC. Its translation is CASGPIGEQETQYF.

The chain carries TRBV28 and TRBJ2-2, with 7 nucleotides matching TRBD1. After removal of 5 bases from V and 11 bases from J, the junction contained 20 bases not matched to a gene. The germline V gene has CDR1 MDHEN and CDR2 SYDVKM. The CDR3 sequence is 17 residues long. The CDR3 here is CASSISDRVEGAKELFF. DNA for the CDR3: TGTGCCAGCAGTATCAGCGACCGGGTTGAGGGGGCCAAAGAGCTGTTTTTT.

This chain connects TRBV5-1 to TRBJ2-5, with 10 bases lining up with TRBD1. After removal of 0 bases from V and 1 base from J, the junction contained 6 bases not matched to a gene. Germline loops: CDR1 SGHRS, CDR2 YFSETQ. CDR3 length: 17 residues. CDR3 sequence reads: CASSLAVGQGFQETQYF. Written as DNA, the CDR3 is TGCGCCAGCAGCTTGGCGGTGGGACAGGGGTTCCAAGAGACCCAGTACTTC.

The chain's CDR3 is CASSSGQGYEQYF. CDR3 nucleotides: TGTGCCAGCAGCTCGGGACAGGGCTACGAGCAGTACTTC. The chain has TRBV11-2 and TRBJ2-7; 9 bases line up with TRBD1. Germline V CDR1 and CDR2: SGHAT, FQNNGV. Trimming removed 4 bases from V and 3 bases from J; junction bases left unmatched: 1. This CDR3 is 13 amino acids long.

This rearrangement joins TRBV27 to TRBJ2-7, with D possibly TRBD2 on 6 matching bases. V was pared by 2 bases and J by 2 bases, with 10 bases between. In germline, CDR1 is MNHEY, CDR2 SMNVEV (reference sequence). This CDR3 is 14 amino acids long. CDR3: CASSLLGEAYEQYF. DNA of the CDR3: TGTGCCAGCAGTTTACTGGGGGAGGCCTACGAGCAGTACTTC.

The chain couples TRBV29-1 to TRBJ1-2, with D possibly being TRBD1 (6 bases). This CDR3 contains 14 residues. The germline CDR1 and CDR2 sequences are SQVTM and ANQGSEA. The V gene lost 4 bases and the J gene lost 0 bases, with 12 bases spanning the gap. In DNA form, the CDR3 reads TGCAGCGTTGGCGGACAGACCACTAACTATGGCTACACCTTC. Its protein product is CSVGGQTTNYGYTF. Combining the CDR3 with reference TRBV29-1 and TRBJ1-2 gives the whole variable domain SAVISQKPSRDICQRGTSLTIQCQVDSQVTMMFWYRQQPGQSLTLIATANQGSEATYESGFVIDKFPISRPNLTFSTLTVSNMSPEDSSIYLCSVGGQTTNYGYTFGSGTRLTVV.

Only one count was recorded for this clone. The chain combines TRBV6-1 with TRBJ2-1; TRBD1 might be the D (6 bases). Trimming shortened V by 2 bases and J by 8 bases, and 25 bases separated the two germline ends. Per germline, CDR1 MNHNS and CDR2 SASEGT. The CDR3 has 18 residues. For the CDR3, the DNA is TGTGCCAGCAGTGAATTTACCGGGACACCCCCCGGTGAGGATGAGCAGTTCTTC. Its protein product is CASSEFTGTPPGEDEQFF.